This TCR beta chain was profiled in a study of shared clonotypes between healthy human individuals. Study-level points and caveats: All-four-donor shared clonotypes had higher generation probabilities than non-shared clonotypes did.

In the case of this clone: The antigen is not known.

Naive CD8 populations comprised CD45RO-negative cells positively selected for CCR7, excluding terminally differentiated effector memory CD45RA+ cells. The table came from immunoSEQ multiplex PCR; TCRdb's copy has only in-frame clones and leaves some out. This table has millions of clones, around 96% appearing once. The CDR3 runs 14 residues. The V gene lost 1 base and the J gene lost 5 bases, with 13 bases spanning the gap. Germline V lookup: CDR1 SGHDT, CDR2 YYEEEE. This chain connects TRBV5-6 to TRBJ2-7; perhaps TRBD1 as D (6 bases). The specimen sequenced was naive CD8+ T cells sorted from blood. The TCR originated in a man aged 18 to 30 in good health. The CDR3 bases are TGTGCCAGCAGCTTGACGCCAGGGGACGACGAGCAGTACTTC. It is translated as CASSLTPGDDEQYF.